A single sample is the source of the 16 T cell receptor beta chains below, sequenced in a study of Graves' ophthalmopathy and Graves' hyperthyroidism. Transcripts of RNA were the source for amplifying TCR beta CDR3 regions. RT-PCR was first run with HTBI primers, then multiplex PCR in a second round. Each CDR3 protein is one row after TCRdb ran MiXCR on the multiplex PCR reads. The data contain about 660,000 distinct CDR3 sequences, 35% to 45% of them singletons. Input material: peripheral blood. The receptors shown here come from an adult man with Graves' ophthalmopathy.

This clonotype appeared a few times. CDR3 loop: CSASSGAGETQYF. The CDR3 DNA reads as TGCAGTGCTAGTTCCGGGGCCGGGGAGACCCAGTACTTC. The rearrangement joins TRBV20-1 to TRBJ2-5; the D gene could be TRBD1 or TRBD2 (5 bases each). CDR1 DFQATT and CDR2 SNEGSKA come from the germline V gene (reference sequence). V lost 3 bases and J lost 5, with 13 bases in between. This CDR3 is 13 amino acids long.

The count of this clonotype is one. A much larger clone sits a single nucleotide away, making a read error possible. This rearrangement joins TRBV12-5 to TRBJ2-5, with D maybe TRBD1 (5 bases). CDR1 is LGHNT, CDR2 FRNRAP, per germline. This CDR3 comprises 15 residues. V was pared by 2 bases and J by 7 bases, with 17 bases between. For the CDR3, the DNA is TGTGCTAGTGGTTTGTCCCAGGGTGAGGAAGTGACCCAGTACTTC. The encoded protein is CASGLSQGEEVTQYF.

This chain's CDR3 is CASSISAPTGELFF. The CDR3 DNA follows: TGTGCCAGTAGTATCTCGGCACCCACCGGGGAGCTGTTTTTT. This chain uses TRBV19 with TRBJ2-2; D remains ambiguous. The CDR3 has 14 residues. Trimming left V 3 bases short and J 4 bases short, with 9 bases between. Germline V gene lookup returns CDR1 LNHDA and CDR2 SQIVND (reference sequence).

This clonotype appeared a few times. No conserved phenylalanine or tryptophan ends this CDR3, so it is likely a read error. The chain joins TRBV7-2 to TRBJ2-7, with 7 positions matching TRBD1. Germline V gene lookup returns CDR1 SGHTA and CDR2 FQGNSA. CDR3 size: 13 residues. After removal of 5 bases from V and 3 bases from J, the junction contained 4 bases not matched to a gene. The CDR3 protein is CASSPDRDYEQYL. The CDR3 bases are TGTGCCAGCAGCCCCGACAGGGACTACGAGCAGTACCTC.

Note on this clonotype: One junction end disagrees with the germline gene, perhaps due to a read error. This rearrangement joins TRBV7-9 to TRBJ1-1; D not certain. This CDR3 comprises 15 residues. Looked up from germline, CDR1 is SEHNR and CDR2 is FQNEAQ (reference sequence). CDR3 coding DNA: TGCGCCAGCAGCCAAGATAAAGAACAACTCACTGAAGCTTTCTTT. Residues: CASSQDKEQLTEAFF.

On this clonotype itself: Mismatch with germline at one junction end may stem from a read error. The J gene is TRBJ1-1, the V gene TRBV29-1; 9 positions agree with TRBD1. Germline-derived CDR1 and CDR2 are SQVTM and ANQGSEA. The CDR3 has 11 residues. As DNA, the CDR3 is TGCAGCGTTGGGGGGCGGACAGGGGATCTCTTT. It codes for CSVGGRTGDLF.

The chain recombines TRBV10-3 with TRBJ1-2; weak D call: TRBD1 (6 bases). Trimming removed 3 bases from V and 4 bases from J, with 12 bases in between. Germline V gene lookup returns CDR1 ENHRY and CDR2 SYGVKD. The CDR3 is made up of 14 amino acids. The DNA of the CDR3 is TGTGCCATCAGTGACAGCGGACAGTCCTATGGCTACACCTTC. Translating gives CAISDSGQSYGYTF.

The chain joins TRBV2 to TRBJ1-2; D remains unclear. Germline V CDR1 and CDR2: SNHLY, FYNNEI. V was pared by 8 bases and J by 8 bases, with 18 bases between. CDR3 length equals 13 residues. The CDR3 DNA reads TGTGCCAGCTCCCCTAGCCTGGAGAAAGGCTACACCTTC. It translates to CASSPSLEKGYTF.

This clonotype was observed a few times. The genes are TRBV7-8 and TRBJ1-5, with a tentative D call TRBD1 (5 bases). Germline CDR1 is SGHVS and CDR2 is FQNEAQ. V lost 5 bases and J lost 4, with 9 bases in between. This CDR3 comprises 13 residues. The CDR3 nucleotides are TGTGCCAGCAGCATAGACAGAAATCAGCCCCAGCATTTT. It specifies CASSIDRNQPQHF.

This CDR3 reads CASSVAGDTQYF. The CDR3 DNA is TGTGCCAGCAGCGTAGCAGGAGATACGCAGTATTTT. V is TRBV9 and J is TRBJ2-3; D is undetermined. CDR3 length: 12 residues. Germline V gives CDR1 SGDLS, CDR2 YYNGEE. Trimming removed 0 bases from V and 5 bases from J, with 4 bases in between.

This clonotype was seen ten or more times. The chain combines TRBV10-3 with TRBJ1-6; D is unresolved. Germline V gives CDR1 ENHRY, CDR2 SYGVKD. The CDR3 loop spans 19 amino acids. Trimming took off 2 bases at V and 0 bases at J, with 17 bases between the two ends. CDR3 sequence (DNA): TGTGCCATCAGTGAGAAACAAGGAGAGAGGAGCTCCTATAATTCACCCCTCCACTTT. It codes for CAISEKQGERSSYNSPLHF.

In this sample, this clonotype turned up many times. The CDR3 region has the DNA TGTGCCAGCAGGGATCCTTTTGCAACTAATGAAAAACTGTTTTTT. This codes for CASRDPFATNEKLFF. This chain connects TRBV5-8 to TRBJ1-4; D is undetermined. The CDR3 is 15 residues long. Germline CDR1 is SGHTS and CDR2 is YDEGEE. V lost 5 bases to trimming and J lost 0 bases, with 11 bases between them.

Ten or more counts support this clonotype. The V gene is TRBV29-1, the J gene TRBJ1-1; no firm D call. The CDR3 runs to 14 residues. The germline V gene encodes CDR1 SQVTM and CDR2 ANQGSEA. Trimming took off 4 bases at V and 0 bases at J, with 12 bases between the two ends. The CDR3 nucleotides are TGCAGCGTTGTGAATTGGGGAATGAACACTGAAGCTTTCTTT. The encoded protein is CSVVNWGMNTEAFF. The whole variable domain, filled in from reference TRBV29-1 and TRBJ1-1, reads SAVISQKPSRDICQRGTSLTIQCQVDSQVTMMFWYRQQPGQSLTLIATANQGSEATYESGFVIDKFPISRPNLTFSTLTVSNMSPEDSSIYLCSVVNWGMNTEAFFGQGTRLTVV.

This chain's CDR3 is CASSHYPGENTGELFF. The CDR3 DNA follows: TGTGCCAGCAGCCACTACCCAGGGGAGAACACCGGGGAGCTGTTTTTT. The rearrangement uses TRBV9 and TRBJ2-2; D possibly corresponds to TRBD1 (6 bases). Trimming stripped 4 bases from V and 1 base from J, with 14 bases between. Germline values: CDR1 SGDLS, CDR2 YYNGEE. The CDR3 loop spans 16 amino acids.

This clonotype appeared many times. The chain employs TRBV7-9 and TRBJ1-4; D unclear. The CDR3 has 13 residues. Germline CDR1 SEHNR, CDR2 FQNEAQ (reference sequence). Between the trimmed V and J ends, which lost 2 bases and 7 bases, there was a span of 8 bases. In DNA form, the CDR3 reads TGTGCCAGCAGCTTAAAGGAAGCTGAAAAACTGTTTTTT. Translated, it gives CASSLKEAEKLFF.

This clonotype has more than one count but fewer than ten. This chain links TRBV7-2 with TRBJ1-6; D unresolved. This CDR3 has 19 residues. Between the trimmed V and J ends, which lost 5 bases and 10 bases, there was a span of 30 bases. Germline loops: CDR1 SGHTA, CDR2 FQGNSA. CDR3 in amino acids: CASSKGPPGQILEGSPLHF. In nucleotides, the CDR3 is TGTGCCAGCAGCAAAGGGCCTCCCGGCCAAATATTGGAGGGCTCACCCCTCCACTTT.